The entry below describes one T cell receptor beta chain. Its antigen is not identified. This entry is derived from a study of T cell responses to AZD1222 COVID-19 vaccine. Study context: Investigators merged groups given second doses at roughly 4 or roughly 12 weeks. Points from the study as a whole: Donors were chiefly white British, with a greater number of females, and clonal diversity was perhaps underestimated. The study found Spike-specific TCR breadth and depth rose after two AZD1222 doses.

The germline V gene encodes CDR1 SGHNT and CDR2 YENEEA. This CDR3 spans 15 amino acids. Trimming left V 5 bases short and J 0 bases short, with 8 bases between. Assay used: immunoSEQ multiplex PCR; TCRdb lists only in-frame clones, some missing. The sample consists of approximately 110,000 clones, around 95% of them appearing once. Material: peripheral blood, obtained on day 0 of AZD1222 vaccination. This receptor was taken from an adult in good health. The chain links TRBV11-3 to TRBJ2-6; D unresolved. In DNA form, the CDR3 reads TGTGCCAGCAGCCTCCGGAGCTCTGGGGCCAACGTCCTGACTTTC. It is translated as CASSLRSSGANVLTF. The whole variable domain, remainder taken from reference TRBV11-3 and TRBJ2-6, is EAGVVQSPRYKIIEKKQPVAFWCNPISGHNTLYWYLQNLGQGPELLIRYENEEAVDDSQLPKDRFSAERLKGVDSTLKIQPAELGDSAVYLCASSLRSSGANVLTFGAGSRLTVL.